This record looks at one T cell receptor (beta chain) sequence and its context. Its antigen remains unidentified. The identical CDR3 is also encoded by other nucleotide sequences in the sample. The germline V gene encodes CDR1 GTSNPN and CDR2 SVGIG (reference sequence). Between the trimmed V and J ends, which lost 3 bases and 14 bases, there was a span of 22 bases. This CDR3 has 13 residues. This entry belongs to a study of PD-1 blockade in classical Hodgkin lymphoma. Study context: Nivolumab dosed at 3 mg/kg went to patients intravenously every 2 weeks. Findings and limits, study-wide: Unlike CD8+ TCR diversity, which did not rise significantly by C4D1, CD4+ TCR diversity did. Complete responders started with a diversity level that resembled newly diagnosed patients at baseline.

Each patient experienced a relapse that followed autologous stem cell transplantation, and brentuximab vedotin exposure varied. Complete response, partial response or progressive disease were the best responses. The table came from immunoSEQ multiplex PCR; TCRdb's copy has only in-frame clones and leaves some out. Among about 90,000 clones listed, 85% to 95% were seen once. The sequenced sample was peripheral blood mononuclear cells (PBMCs), obtained before the second cycle of nivolumab. The chain employs TRBV30 and TRBJ1-1, with D possibly being TRBD1 (5 bases). The clonotype comes from a human donor with classical Hodgkin lymphoma. The CDR3 DNA reads TGTGCCTGGAGCGTACGTGGGACCTTCTCGATCTTCTTT. Translation gives CAWSVRGTFSIFF.